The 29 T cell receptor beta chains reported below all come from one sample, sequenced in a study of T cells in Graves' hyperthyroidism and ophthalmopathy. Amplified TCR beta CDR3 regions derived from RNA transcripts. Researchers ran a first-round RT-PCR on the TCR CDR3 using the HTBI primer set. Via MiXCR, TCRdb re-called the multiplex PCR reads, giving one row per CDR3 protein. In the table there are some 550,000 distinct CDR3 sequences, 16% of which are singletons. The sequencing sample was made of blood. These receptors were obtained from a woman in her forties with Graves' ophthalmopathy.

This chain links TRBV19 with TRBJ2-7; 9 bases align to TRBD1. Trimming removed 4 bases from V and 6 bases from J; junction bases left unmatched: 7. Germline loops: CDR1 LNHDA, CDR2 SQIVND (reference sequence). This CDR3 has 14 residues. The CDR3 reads CASSTTGGGGEQYF. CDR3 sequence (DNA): TGTGCCAGTAGTACCACAGGGGGCGGGGGCGAGCAGTACTTC.

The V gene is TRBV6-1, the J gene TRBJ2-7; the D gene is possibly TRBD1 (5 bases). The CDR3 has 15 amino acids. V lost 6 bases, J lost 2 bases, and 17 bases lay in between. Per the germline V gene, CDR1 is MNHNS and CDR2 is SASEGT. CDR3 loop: CASRVGALGAYEQYF. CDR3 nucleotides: TGTGCCAGCAGGGTAGGCGCCTTAGGGGCCTACGAGCAGTACTTC.

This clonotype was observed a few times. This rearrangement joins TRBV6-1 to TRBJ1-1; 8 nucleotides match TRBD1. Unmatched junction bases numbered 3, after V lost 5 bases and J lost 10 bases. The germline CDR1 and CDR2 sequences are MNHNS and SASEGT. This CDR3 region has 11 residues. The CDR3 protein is CASSPGTGAFF. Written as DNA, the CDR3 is TGTGCCAGCAGTCCTGGGACAGGAGCTTTCTTT.

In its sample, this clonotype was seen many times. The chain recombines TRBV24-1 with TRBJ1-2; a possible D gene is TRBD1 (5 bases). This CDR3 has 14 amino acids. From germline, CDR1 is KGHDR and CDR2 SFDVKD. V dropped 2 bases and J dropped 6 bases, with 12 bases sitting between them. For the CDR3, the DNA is TGTGCCACCAGTGATTCCGGGACCGCAAATGGCTACACCTTC. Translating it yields CATSDSGTANGYTF.

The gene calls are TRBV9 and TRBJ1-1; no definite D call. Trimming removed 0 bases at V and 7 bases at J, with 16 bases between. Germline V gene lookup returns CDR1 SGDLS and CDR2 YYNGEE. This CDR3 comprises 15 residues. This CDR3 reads CASSVVGSPFSEAFF. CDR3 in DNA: TGTGCCAGCAGCGTAGTAGGGTCCCCCTTCAGTGAAGCTTTCTTT.

CDR3 sequence reads: CSARGRQLNEKLFF. CDR3 bases: TGCAGTGCGCGGGGACGTCAACTAAATGAAAAACTGTTTTTT. The chain links TRBV20-1 to TRBJ1-4; D might be TRBD1 (5 bases). From germline, CDR1 is DFQATT and CDR2 SNEGSKA (reference sequence). V lost 6 bases, J lost 5 bases, and 16 bases lay in between. The length of the CDR3 is 14 residues.

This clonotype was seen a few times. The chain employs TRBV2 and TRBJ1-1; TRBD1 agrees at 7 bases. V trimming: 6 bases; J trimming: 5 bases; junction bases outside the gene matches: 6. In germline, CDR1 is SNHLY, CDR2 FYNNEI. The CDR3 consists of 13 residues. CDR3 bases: TGTGCCAGCAGGGAGACAGGGCATACTGAAGCTTTCTTT. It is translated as CASRETGHTEAFF.

The CDR3 nucleotides read TGTGCCAGCAGTCCCTATCTCCCGGGGACAGGTTATGGCTACACCTTC. Translating it yields CASSPYLPGTGYGYTF. This rearrangement joins TRBV28 to TRBJ1-2; 8 bases agree with TRBD1. The CDR3 spans 16 residues. The trim removed 5 bases at V and 5 bases at J, leaving 13 bases unmatched. CDR1 MDHEN and CDR2 SYDVKM come from the germline V gene.

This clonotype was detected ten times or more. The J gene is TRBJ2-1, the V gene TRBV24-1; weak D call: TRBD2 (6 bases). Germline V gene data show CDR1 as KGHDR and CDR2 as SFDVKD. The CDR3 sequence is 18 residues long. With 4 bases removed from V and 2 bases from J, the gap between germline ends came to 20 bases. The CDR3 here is CATSESLVLGEAYNEQFF. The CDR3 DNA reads TGTGCCACCAGTGAGTCGCTGGTGTTGGGGGAGGCCTACAATGAGCAGTTCTTC.

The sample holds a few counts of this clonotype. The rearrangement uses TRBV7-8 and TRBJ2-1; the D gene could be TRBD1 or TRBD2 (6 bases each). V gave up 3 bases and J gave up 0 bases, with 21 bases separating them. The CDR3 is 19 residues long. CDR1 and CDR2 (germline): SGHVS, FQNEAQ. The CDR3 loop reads CASSFPSPLTGASYNEQFF. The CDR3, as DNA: TGTGCCAGCAGCTTCCCATCCCCCCTCACGGGGGCCTCCTACAATGAGCAGTTCTTC.

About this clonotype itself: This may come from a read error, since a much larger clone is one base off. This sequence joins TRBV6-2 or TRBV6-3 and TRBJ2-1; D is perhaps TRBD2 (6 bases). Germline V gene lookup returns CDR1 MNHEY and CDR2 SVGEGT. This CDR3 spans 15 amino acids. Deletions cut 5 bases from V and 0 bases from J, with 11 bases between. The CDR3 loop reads CASSGRGSSYNEQFF. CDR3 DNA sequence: TGTGCCAGCAGTGGCCGGGGGAGCTCCTACAATGAGCAGTTCTTC.

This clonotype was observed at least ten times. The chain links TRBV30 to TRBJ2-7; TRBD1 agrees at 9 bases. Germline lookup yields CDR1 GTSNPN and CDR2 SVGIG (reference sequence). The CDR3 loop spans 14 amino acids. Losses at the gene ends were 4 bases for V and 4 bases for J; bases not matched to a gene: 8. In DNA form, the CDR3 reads TGTGCCTGGAACTTTGGGACAGGGAAGTACGAGCAGTACTTC. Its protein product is CAWNFGTGKYEQYF.

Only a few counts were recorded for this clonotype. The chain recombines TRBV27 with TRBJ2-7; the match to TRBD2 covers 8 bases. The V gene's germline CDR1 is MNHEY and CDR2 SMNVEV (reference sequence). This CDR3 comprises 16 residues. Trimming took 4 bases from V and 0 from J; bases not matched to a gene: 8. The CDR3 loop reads CASSYSGGVSSYEQYF. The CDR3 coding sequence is TGTGCCAGCAGTTATTCGGGGGGGGTGAGCTCCTACGAGCAGTACTTC.

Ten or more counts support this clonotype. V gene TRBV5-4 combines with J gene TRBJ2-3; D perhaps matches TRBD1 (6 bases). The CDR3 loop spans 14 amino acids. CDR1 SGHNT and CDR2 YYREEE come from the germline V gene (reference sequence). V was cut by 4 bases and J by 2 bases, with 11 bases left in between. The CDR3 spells CASSLRQATDTQYF. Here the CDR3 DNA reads TGTGCCAGCAGCCTTCGACAGGCCACAGATACGCAGTATTTT. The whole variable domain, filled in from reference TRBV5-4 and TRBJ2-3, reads ETGVTQSPTHLIKTRGQQVTLRCSSQSGHNTVSWYQQALGQGPQFIFQYYREEENGRGNFPPRFSGLQFPNYSSELNVNALELDDSALYLCASSLRQATDTQYFGPGTRLTVL.

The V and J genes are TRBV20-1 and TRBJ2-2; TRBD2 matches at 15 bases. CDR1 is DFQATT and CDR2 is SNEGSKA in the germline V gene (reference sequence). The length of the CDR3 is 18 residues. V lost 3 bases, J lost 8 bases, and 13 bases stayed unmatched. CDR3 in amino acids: CSASSWAGTSGGQGELFF. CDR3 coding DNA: TGCAGTGCTAGTAGTTGGGCTGGGACTAGCGGGGGGCAAGGGGAGCTGTTTTTT.

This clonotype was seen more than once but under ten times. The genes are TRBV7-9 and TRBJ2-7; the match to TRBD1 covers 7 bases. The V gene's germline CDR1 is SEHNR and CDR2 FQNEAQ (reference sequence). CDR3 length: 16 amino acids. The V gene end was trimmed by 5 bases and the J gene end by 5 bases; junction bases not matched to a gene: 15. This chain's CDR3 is CASSVKPGQRANEQYF. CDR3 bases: TGTGCCAGCAGCGTGAAACCGGGACAGAGAGCGAACGAGCAGTACTTC.

The CDR3 nucleotides read TGTGCCAGCAAGAAGGCGGGCTACGAGCAGTACTTC. As protein: CASKKAGYEQYF. The V and J genes are TRBV11-2 and TRBJ2-7; D perhaps matches TRBD2 (5 bases). CDR1 and CDR2 (germline): SGHAT, FQNNGV. This CDR3 contains 12 residues. V dropped 7 bases and J dropped 3 bases, with 10 bases sitting between them.

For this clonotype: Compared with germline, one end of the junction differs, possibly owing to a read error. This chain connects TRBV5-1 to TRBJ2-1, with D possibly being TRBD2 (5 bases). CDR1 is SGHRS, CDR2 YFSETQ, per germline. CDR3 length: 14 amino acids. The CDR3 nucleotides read TGCGCCAGCAGCTTCAATTATCAGGACTCAACCAGTGTCTTC. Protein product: CASSFNYQDSTSVF.

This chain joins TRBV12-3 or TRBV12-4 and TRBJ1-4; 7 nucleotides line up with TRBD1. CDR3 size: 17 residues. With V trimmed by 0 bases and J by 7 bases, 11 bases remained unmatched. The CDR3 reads CASSLALIGGAGEKLFF. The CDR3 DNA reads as TGTGCCAGCAGTTTAGCGCTAATAGGGGGCGCTGGTGAAAAACTGTTTTTT.

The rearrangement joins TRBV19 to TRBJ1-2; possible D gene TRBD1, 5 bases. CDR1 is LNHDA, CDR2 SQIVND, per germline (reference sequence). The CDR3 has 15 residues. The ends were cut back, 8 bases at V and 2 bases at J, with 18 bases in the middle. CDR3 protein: CASRDLLVGNYGYTF. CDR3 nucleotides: TGTGCCAGTCGGGACCTCCTTGTAGGGAACTATGGCTACACCTTC.

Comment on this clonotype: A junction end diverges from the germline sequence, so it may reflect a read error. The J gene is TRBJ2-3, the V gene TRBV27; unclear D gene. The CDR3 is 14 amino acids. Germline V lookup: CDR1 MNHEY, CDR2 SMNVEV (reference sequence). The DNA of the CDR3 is TGTGCCAGCAGTTTATCGGGTGGCACAGATACGCTGTATTTT. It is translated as CASSLSGGTDTLYF.

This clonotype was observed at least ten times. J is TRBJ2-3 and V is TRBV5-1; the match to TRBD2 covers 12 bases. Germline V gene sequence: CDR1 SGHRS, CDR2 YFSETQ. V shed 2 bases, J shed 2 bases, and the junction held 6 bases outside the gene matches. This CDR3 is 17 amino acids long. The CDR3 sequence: CASSLRTSGIPTDTQYF. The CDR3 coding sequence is TGCGCCAGCAGCTTAAGGACTAGCGGGATACCCACAGATACGCAGTATTTT.

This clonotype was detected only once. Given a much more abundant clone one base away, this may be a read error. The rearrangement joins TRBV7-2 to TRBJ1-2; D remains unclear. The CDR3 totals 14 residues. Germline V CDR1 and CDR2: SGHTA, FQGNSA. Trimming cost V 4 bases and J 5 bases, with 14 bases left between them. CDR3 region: CASSSAWPVYGYTF. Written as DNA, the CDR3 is TGTGCCAGCAGCTCAGCGTGGCCAGTATATGGCTACACCTTC.

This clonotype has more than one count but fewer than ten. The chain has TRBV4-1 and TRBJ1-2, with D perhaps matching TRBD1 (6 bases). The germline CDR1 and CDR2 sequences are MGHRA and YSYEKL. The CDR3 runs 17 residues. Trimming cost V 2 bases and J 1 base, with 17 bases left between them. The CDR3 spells CASSQHTGGGYNYGYTF. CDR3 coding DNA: TGCGCCAGCAGCCAACACACAGGAGGGGGATATAACTATGGCTACACCTTC.

The CDR3 coding sequence is TGTGCCAGCAGCTTTTGGGGGGGCCGAGAGGGCGCGCAGTATTTT. Translation: CASSFWGGREGAQYF. The chain joins TRBV7-2 to TRBJ2-3, with a tentative D call TRBD2 (7 bases). This CDR3 has 15 amino acids. V shed 3 bases and J shed 10 bases, with 20 bases lying between them. Germline V lookup: CDR1 SGHTA, CDR2 FQGNSA.

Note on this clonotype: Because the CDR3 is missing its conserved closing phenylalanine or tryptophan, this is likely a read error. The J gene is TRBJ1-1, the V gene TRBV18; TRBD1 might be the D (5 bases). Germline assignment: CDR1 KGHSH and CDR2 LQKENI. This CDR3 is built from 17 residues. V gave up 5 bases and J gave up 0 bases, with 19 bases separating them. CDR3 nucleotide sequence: TGTGCCAGCTCAGGAATTGGGGCAGGACCTATGAACACTGAAGCTTTCCTT. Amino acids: CASSGIGAGPMNTEAFL.

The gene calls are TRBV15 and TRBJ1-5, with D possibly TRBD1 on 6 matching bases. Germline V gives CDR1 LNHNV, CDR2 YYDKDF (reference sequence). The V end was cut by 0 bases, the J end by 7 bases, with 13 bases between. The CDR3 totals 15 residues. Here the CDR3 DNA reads TGTGCCACCAGCAGAGATGGGGGGGCTGGACAGCCCCAGCATTTT. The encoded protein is CATSRDGGAGQPQHF.

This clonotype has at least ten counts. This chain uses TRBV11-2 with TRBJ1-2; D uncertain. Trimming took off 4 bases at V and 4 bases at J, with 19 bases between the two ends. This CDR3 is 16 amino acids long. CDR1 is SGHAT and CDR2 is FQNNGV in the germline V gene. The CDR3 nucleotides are TGTGCCAGCAGCTACATGAGCGGAAGCGCAACCTATGGCTACACCTTC. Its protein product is CASSYMSGSATYGYTF. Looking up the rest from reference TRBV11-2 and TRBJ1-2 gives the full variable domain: EAGVAQSPRYKIIEKRQSVAFWCNPISGHATLYWYQQILGQGPKLLIQFQNNGVVDDSQLPKDRFSAERLKGVDSTLKIQPAKLEDSAVYLCASSYMSGSATYGYTFGSGTRLTVV.

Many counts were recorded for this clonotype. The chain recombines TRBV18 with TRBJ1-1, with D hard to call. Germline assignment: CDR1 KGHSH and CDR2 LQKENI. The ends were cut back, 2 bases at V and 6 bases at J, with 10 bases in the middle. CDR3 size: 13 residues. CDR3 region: CASSPRHGAEAFF. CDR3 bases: TGTGCCAGCTCACCAAGACACGGGGCTGAAGCTTTCTTT.